This TCR beta chain was profiled in a study of T cells in Graves' hyperthyroidism and ophthalmopathy. Authors of the study amplified TCR beta CDR3 regions from RNA transcripts. An initial round of RT-PCR targeting the TCR CDR3 relied on the HTBI primer set. TCRdb used MiXCR to reprocess the multiplex PCR reads, holding one entry per CDR3 protein. The table lists about 320,000 distinct CDR3 sequences, roughly 15% of them singletons. This clonotype has only a few counts. The germline CDR1 and CDR2 sequences are KGHDR and SFDVKD. The ends were cut back, 1 base at V and 4 bases at J, with 9 bases in the middle. This CDR3 region has 15 residues.

Sequencing was performed on blood. This TCR was sampled from a man aged 25-45 years with Graves' hyperthyroidism. This chain connects TRBV24-1 to TRBJ2-2; unclear D gene. The CDR3 reads CATSDFGRRTGELFF. The CDR3 nucleotides are TGTGCCACCAGTGATTTCGGCAGACGCACCGGGGAGCTGTTTTTT.